The 20 T cell receptor beta chains below were found in one sample sequenced in a study of CD8 T cells in ankylosing spondylitis (dated by TCRdb to about 2017). No cognate antigen is known for these TCRs. The full study reports these points: Blood from ankylosing spondylitis patients appeared to be characterized by a TCR beta motif composed of about eight highly homologous amino acid variants.

The library was generated by 5' RACE. Data came from an Illumina HiSeq 2500. Through fastp at Q25 and MiXCR, TCRdb rebuilt clones from the public reads, retaining in-frame beta chains. Identical CDR3 protein sequences are pooled into one entry, listed with their most common genes and DNA. In this sample the table shows some 330,000 distinct CDR3 sequences, 7% to 9% of which occur a single time. Together, the top ten hold more than 12% of the sample. The material sequenced was blood, either unsorted or a sorted T cell fraction (not recorded which). The receptors come from a male donor with ankylosing spondylitis.

This clonotype was recorded a few times. The V call is TRBV27, the J call TRBJ2-5; no definite D call. The CDR3 loop spans 14 amino acids. Germline CDR1 reads MNHEY; CDR2 reads SMNVEV (reference sequence). Trimming shortened V by 7 bases and J by 4 bases, and 16 bases separated the two germline ends. CDR3 region: CASKGTNVIETQYF. CDR3 bases: TGTGCCAGCAAGGGCACCAACGTGATAGAGACCCAGTACTTC.

This clonotype was seen many times. The CDR3 bases are TGTGCCAGCAGTTTAAGTGGCAACCGGGATGAAAAACTGTTTTTT. Translation gives CASSLSGNRDEKLFF. The chain recombines TRBV12-3 or TRBV12-4 with TRBJ1-4, with D uncertain. The V end was cut by 2 bases, the J end by 6 bases, with 13 bases between. The CDR3 has 15 residues.

The table lists this clonotype with many counts. The chain is built from TRBV27 and TRBJ2-1; TRBD2 matches at 8 bases. Germline V gene sequence: CDR1 MNHEY, CDR2 SMNVEV (reference sequence). The CDR3 runs to 16 residues. V shed 5 bases, J shed 1 base, and the junction held 7 bases outside the gene matches. The CDR3 DNA sequence: TGTGCCAGCAGTCCTATCCGGGGGGGTTCCTACAATGAGCAGTTCTTC. As protein: CASSPIRGGSYNEQFF.

The chain couples TRBV6-5 to TRBJ2-5, with a weak D call TRBD1 (6 bases). This CDR3 comprises 12 residues. CDR1 and CDR2 from the germline V gene are MNHEY and SVGAGI. The V and J ends lost 8 bases and 7 bases respectively, with 14 bases between them. CDR3 in amino acids: CASGYRVGTQYF. The CDR3 DNA follows: TGTGCCAGCGGCTACAGGGTGGGGACCCAGTACTTC.

This clonotype appeared a few times. The chain has TRBV20-1 and TRBJ2-7, with D possibly being TRBD1 or TRBD2 (6 bases each). Between the trimmed V and J ends, which lost 6 bases and 4 bases, there was a span of 19 bases. The CDR3 runs to 14 residues. In germline, CDR1 is DFQATT, CDR2 SNEGSKA (reference sequence). The CDR3 loop is CSARLGGQTYEQYF. CDR3 DNA: TGCAGTGCCCGCCTTGGGGGGCAGACTTACGAGCAGTACTTC.

This clonotype was detected a few times. The chain combines TRBV4-3 with TRBJ2-5; D is perhaps TRBD2 (6 bases). The CDR3 has 15 residues. Trimming cost V 1 base and J 4 bases, with 13 bases left between them. Germline-derived CDR1 and CDR2 are LGHNA and YSLEER. The CDR3 DNA reads TGCGCCAGCAGCCAAGTGACGGGAGAGGCAGAGACCCAGTACTTC. Protein product: CASSQVTGEAETQYF.

This clonotype was detected a few times. This chain connects TRBV7-8 to TRBJ2-1; weak D call: TRBD2 (5 bases). Trimming took 5 bases from V and 8 from J, leaving 19 bases between them. The germline V gene has CDR1 SGHVS and CDR2 FQNEAQ. This CDR3 comprises 15 residues. This CDR3 reads CASSDTSGAFDEQFF. The DNA for the CDR3 is TGTGCCAGCAGCGACACAAGCGGAGCCTTCGATGAGCAGTTCTTC.

The gene calls are TRBV12-3 or TRBV12-4 and TRBJ2-4; D is undetermined. V lost 8 bases to trimming and J lost 1 base, with 9 bases between them. This CDR3 contains 13 residues. The DNA of the CDR3 is TGTGCCAGCGGTCCCCAGGCCAAAAACATTCAGTACTTC. This sequence encodes CASGPQAKNIQYF.

This clonotype was counted ten times or more. The gene calls are TRBV7-2 and TRBJ2-1; D gene unclear. Germline V lookup: CDR1 SGHTA, CDR2 FQGNSA. The CDR3 loop spans 13 amino acids. Trimming stripped 2 bases from V and 9 bases from J, with 11 bases between. CDR3 loop: CASSLRPHGEQFF. The CDR3 nucleotides read TGTGCCAGCAGCTTAAGACCCCACGGTGAGCAGTTCTTC.

V is TRBV12-3 or TRBV12-4 and J is TRBJ2-3; maybe TRBD1 (6 bases). The CDR3 contains 13 residues. V gave up 8 bases and J gave up 4 bases, with 13 bases separating them. The CDR3 DNA reads as TGTGCCAGCTCCACAGGGATCCCAGATACGCAGTATTTT. Protein: CASSTGIPDTQYF.

This clonotype was seen ten or more times. The chain links TRBV7-2 to TRBJ2-1, with D unresolved. Germline assignment: CDR1 SGHTA and CDR2 FQGNSA. This CDR3 spans 14 amino acids. Trimming removed 1 base at V and 3 bases at J, with 7 bases between. The CDR3 loop is CASSLVGSYNEQFF. The CDR3 region has the DNA TGTGCCAGCAGCTTAGTGGGCAGCTACAATGAGCAGTTCTTC.

This clonotype was observed a few times. V usage is TRBV5-1 and J usage is TRBJ2-1; 13 bases agree with TRBD2. The CDR3 is 16 amino acids. The junction had 9 bases not matched to a gene; V was cut back by 6 bases and J by 6 bases. Germline lookup yields CDR1 SGHRS and CDR2 YFSETQ. In DNA, the CDR3 is TGCGCCAGCAACGAAGCTGGACTAGCGGGAGTCAATGAGCAGTTCTTC. Its protein product is CASNEAGLAGVNEQFF.

This clonotype was seen ten or more times. This chain uses TRBV5-1 with TRBJ1-1; D call uncertain. V was shortened by 4 bases and J by 5 bases, with 18 bases between the two germline ends. CDR1 and CDR2 (germline): SGHRS, YFSETQ. This CDR3 is built from 15 residues. The CDR3 reads CASSPTQSGRTEAFF. CDR3 sequence (DNA): TGCGCCAGCAGCCCGACCCAGAGCGGGCGGACTGAAGCTTTCTTT.

The chain carries TRBV28 and TRBJ1-5; 7 nucleotides align to TRBD1. After removal of 10 bases from V and 7 bases from J, the junction contained 13 bases not matched to a gene. The CDR3 sequence is 14 residues long. Germline V gene sequence: CDR1 MDHEN, CDR2 SYDVKM. The CDR3 spells CAIKTGTEEQPQHF. The CDR3 DNA reads TGTGCCATCAAAACCGGGACAGAGGAGCAGCCCCAGCATTTT.

This clonotype was seen many times. J is TRBJ2-7 and V is TRBV5-1, with 7 bases matching TRBD2. CDR1 and CDR2 from the germline V gene are SGHRS and YFSETQ. The CDR3 length is 13 residues. The ends lost 5 bases at V and 3 bases at J; junction bases unmatched: 5. The CDR3 nucleotides are TGCGCCAGCAGTCTAGCGGAGTTCTACGAGCAGTACTTC. Protein sequence: CASSLAEFYEQYF.

There are many counts of this clonotype. CDR3: CASSFTGGTEAFF. The CDR3 nucleotides read TGTGCCAGCAGCTTTACAGGGGGCACTGAAGCTTTCTTT. V and J are TRBV7-9 and TRBJ1-1, with 8 nucleotides matching TRBD1. With 3 bases clipped from V and 4 bases from J, the junction kept 1 base outside the gene matches. Germline CDR1 SEHNR, CDR2 FQNEAQ (reference sequence). The CDR3 is 13 amino acids.

This clonotype was seen at least ten times. This chain joins TRBV7-2 and TRBJ2-4; TRBD1 agrees at 9 bases. Looked up from germline, CDR1 is SGHTA and CDR2 is FQGNSA. CDR3 size: 15 residues. The ends lost 0 bases at V and 8 bases at J; junction bases unmatched: 5. CDR3 in amino acids: CASSLAGQGIYIQYF. In DNA form, the CDR3 reads TGTGCCAGCAGCTTAGCGGGACAGGGTATATACATTCAGTACTTC.

In its sample, this clonotype was seen a few times. CDR3 amino acids: CASSHAGQGANQPQHF. CDR3 DNA: TGCGCCAGCAGCCACGCGGGACAGGGGGCAAATCAGCCCCAGCATTTT. The J gene is TRBJ1-5, the V gene TRBV4-1; 12 nucleotides agree with TRBD1. With 3 bases clipped from V and 4 bases from J, the junction kept 4 bases outside the gene matches. Germline CDR1 is MGHRA and CDR2 is YSYEKL. This CDR3 is built from 16 residues.

The CDR3: CASSEARNSPLHF. In DNA, the CDR3 is TGTGCCAGCAGTGAAGCCCGAAATTCACCCCTCCACTTT. The genes are TRBV6-1 and TRBJ1-6, with unresolved D. The CDR3 is made up of 13 amino acids. CDR1 is MNHNS, CDR2 SASEGT, per germline. V shed 0 bases and J shed 7 bases, with 4 bases lying between them.

Only a few counts were recorded for this clonotype. V usage is TRBV20-1 and J usage is TRBJ2-7; D uncertain. There are 11 residues in the CDR3. The V gene's germline CDR1 is DFQATT and CDR2 SNEGSKA (reference sequence). V lost 5 bases and J 3 bases, leaving 8 bases between the germline ends. The CDR3 reads CSAVDIYEQYF. CDR3 bases: TGCAGTGCTGTAGACATCTACGAGCAGTACTTC.